This passage covers 30 T cell receptor beta chains from one sample sequenced in a study of OX40 agonist ivuxolimab in advanced cancers. The method was immunoSEQ multiplex PCR; TCRdb's version includes in-frame clones alone and lacks a portion of them. The table has 40,000 to 60,000 clones, 81% seen once; the top ten hold around 6.8%. Here the sequenced sample was CD4+ or CD8+ T cells sorted from blood, taken in a trial of the OX40 agonist ivuxolimab. These receptors were taken from an adult with an advanced solid tumor such as melanoma, head and neck, liver or kidney cancer.

This clone is medium-sized (0.01 to 0.1%) in the sample. The chain has TRBV28 and TRBJ2-2; TRBD1 agrees at 7 bases. V was clipped by 6 bases and J by 3 bases; unmatched bases: 10. The CDR3 runs 16 residues. CDR1 is MDHEN, CDR2 SYDVKM, per germline. CDR3 in amino acids: CASSPSAGGYTGELFF. The DNA for the CDR3 is TGTGCCAGCAGCCCCTCGGCAGGGGGTTACACCGGGGAGCTGTTTTTT.

This sequence joins TRBV10-2 and TRBJ2-4, with TRBD2 matching over 11 bases. Germline V gene lookup returns CDR1 WSHSY and CDR2 SAAADI. Trimming cost V 0 bases and J 6 bases; bases outside gene matches: 4. The CDR3 runs to 16 residues. CDR3 sequence reads: CASSESQTSGTNIQYF. The CDR3 DNA sequence: TGCGCCAGCAGTGAGTCTCAGACTAGCGGGACAAACATTCAGTACTTC.

The chain has TRBV29-1 and TRBJ1-2, with D perhaps TRBD1 (5 bases). Germline loops: CDR1 SQVTM, CDR2 ANQGSEA. The CDR3 is 12 amino acids. Trimming stripped 6 bases from V and 8 bases from J, with 16 bases between. CDR3 DNA: TGCAGCGTCTTAGAAGGGGCGGGGGGCTACACCTTC. Translation gives CSVLEGAGGYTF. The variable domain in full, with the rest retrieved from reference TRBV29-1 and TRBJ1-2, is SAVISQKPSRDICQRGTSLTIQCQVDSQVTMMFWYRQQPGQSLTLIATANQGSEATYESGFVIDKFPISRPNLTFSTLTVSNMSPEDSSIYLCSVLEGAGGYTFGSGTRLTVV.

This rearrangement joins TRBV28 to TRBJ2-3; the match to TRBD1 covers 11 bases. The germline V gene has CDR1 MDHEN and CDR2 SYDVKM. Unmatched junction bases numbered 12, after V lost 7 bases and J lost 0 bases. The CDR3 is made up of 18 amino acids. CDR3 sequence: CASTRLGQGDTSTDTQYF. As DNA, the CDR3 is TGTGCCAGCACGAGGTTGGGACAGGGGGATACTAGCACAGATACGCAGTATTTT.

This clone is termed medium-sized. The chain employs TRBV5-1 and TRBJ2-1; D is ambiguous. Germline V gene lookup returns CDR1 SGHRS and CDR2 YFSETQ. This CDR3 contains 12 residues. V lost 2 bases and J lost 7, with 7 bases in between. The CDR3 coding sequence is TGCGCCAGCAGCTTTTTAGAGAATGAGCAGTTCTTC. It translates to CASSFLENEQFF.

This clone was found a few times. The chain recombines TRBV19 with TRBJ1-1; D is undetermined. The V gene's germline CDR1 is LNHDA and CDR2 SQIVND (reference sequence). V was pared by 1 base and J by 7 bases, with 10 bases between. The CDR3 contains 13 residues. In DNA, the CDR3 is TGTGCCAGTAGTATAGGATCGGGAGGTGAAGCTTTCTTT. This sequence encodes CASSIGSGGEAFF.

The count of this clone is one. The rearrangement links TRBV11-2 to TRBJ1-1; D is possibly TRBD1 (5 bases). Germline V gene sequence: CDR1 SGHAT, CDR2 FQNNGV. Trimming took 4 bases from V and 4 from J, leaving 13 bases between them. There are 14 residues in the CDR3. For the CDR3, the DNA is TGTGCCAGCAGCTGGGGCGGCGCTGGCACTGAAGCTTTCTTT. This gives the protein CASSWGGAGTEAFF.

The chain is built from TRBV19 and TRBJ2-1; D tentatively reads TRBD1 or TRBD2 (6 bases each). This CDR3 region has 15 residues. Germline CDR1 LNHDA, CDR2 SQIVND (reference sequence). Trimming took off 3 bases at V and 5 bases at J, with 14 bases between the two ends. CDR3 in amino acids: CASSIGGGLNNEQFF. In DNA, the CDR3 is TGTGCCAGTAGTATTGGAGGGGGTCTTAACAATGAGCAGTTCTTC.

In its sample, this clone was seen a few times. The gene calls are TRBV14 and TRBJ1-1; TRBD1 is a possible D gene (5 bases). Germline V gene sequence: CDR1 SGHDN, CDR2 FVKESK. V shed 0 bases and J shed 8 bases, with 10 bases lying between them. The CDR3 sequence is 13 residues long. CDR3 in amino acids: CASSQDPGTEAFF. The CDR3 DNA is TGTGCCAGCAGCCAAGACCCGGGGACCGAAGCTTTCTTT.

This chain uses TRBV10-3 with TRBJ1-1; possibly TRBD1 for D (5 bases). The CDR3 totals 12 residues. The V gene's germline CDR1 is ENHRY and CDR2 SYGVKD. V was cut by 10 bases and J by 3 bases, with 12 bases left in between. The DNA of the CDR3 is TGTGCCACAGGGAATTGGGACACTGAAGCTTTCTTT. Protein sequence: CATGNWDTEAFF.

V and J are TRBV28 and TRBJ1-2; 10 positions match TRBD1. CDR3 length: 14 amino acids. Germline V gives CDR1 MDHEN, CDR2 SYDVKM. The trim removed 5 bases at V and 4 bases at J, leaving 4 bases unmatched. In DNA, the CDR3 is TGTGCCAGCAGTGACAGGGGGCATATCTATGGCTACACCTTC. Residues: CASSDRGHIYGYTF.

The J gene is TRBJ2-1, the V gene TRBV7-9, with TRBD1 matching over 8 bases. Losses at the gene ends were 7 bases for V and 4 bases for J; bases not matched to a gene: 6. CDR3 size: 14 residues. The germline gives CDR1 SEHNR, CDR2 FQNEAQ (reference sequence). CDR3 residues: CASTDGQGYNEQFF. CDR3 nucleotide sequence: TGTGCCAGCACCGACGGACAGGGTTACAATGAGCAGTTCTTC.

The sample holds a few counts of this clone. The genes are TRBV10-2 and TRBJ2-7; D possibly corresponds to TRBD2 (5 bases). Trimming took 7 bases from V and 3 from J, leaving 16 bases between them. The CDR3 totals 14 residues. Germline V gene lookup returns CDR1 WSHSY and CDR2 SAAADI. This CDR3 reads CASTHGLTGYEQYF. CDR3 in DNA: TGCGCCAGCACCCACGGACTGACGGGCTACGAGCAGTACTTC.

This clone was picked up one time. The chain combines TRBV11-2 with TRBJ2-5, with 9 bases matching TRBD1. The V gene end was trimmed by 5 bases and the J gene end by 3 bases; junction bases not matched to a gene: 7. CDR3 length: 15 amino acids. In germline, CDR1 is SGHAT, CDR2 FQNNGV. This chain's CDR3 is CASSPVDRGEETQYF. The CDR3 DNA follows: TGTGCCAGCAGCCCGGTGGACAGGGGCGAAGAGACCCAGTACTTC.

This sequence joins TRBV5-1 and TRBJ2-1; no definite D call. V dropped 5 bases and J dropped 7 bases, with 13 bases sitting between them. CDR1 and CDR2 (germline): SGHRS, YFSETQ. This CDR3 spans 13 amino acids. Here the CDR3 DNA reads TGCGCCAGCAGGGACCCATTCTCGAATGAGCAGTTCTTC. Encoded protein: CASRDPFSNEQFF.

The genes are TRBV29-1 and TRBJ2-1; no clear D. Germline assignment: CDR1 SQVTM and CDR2 ANQGSEA. This CDR3 contains 13 residues. V lost 3 bases to trimming and J lost 5 bases, with 11 bases between them. CDR3 sequence reads: CSVDSLQNNEQFF. CDR3 sequence (DNA): TGCAGCGTTGACAGCTTACAGAACAATGAGCAGTTCTTC.

This rearrangement joins TRBV28 to TRBJ2-2, with 12 bases aligning to TRBD2. The ends lost 6 bases at V and 6 bases at J; junction bases unmatched: 8. The germline CDR1 and CDR2 sequences are MDHEN and SYDVKM. The CDR3 is made up of 16 amino acids. The CDR3: CASRGLAGLSAGELFF. In nucleotides, the CDR3 is TGTGCCAGCAGAGGACTAGCGGGACTATCTGCCGGGGAGCTGTTTTTT.

V and J are TRBV10-2 and TRBJ1-5; D ambiguous. Germline V gene data show CDR1 as WSHSY and CDR2 as SAAADI. This CDR3 has 16 amino acids. V gave up 8 bases and J gave up 0 bases, with 17 bases separating them. The CDR3 DNA follows: TGCGCCAGCGGAAGCGAAGGAAAGTATAGCAATCAGCCCCAGCATTTT. Translating it yields CASGSEGKYSNQPQHF.

The chain carries TRBV7-2 and TRBJ1-2; 8 nucleotides line up with TRBD1. CDR1 and CDR2 (germline): SGHTA, FQGNSA. Trimming took 5 bases from V and 5 from J; bases not matched to a gene: 7. This CDR3 comprises 14 residues. CDR3 amino acids: CASSETGVPYGYTF. DNA of the CDR3: TGTGCCAGCAGCGAGACAGGGGTGCCATATGGCTACACCTTC. The whole variable domain, filled in from reference TRBV7-2 and TRBJ1-2, reads GAGVSQSPSNKVTEKGKDVELRCDPISGHTALYWYRQSLGQGLEFLIYFQGNSAPDKSGLPSDRFSAERTGGSVSTLTIQRTQQEDSAVYLCASSETGVPYGYTFGSGTRLTVV.

In its sample, this clone was seen a few times. This sequence joins TRBV4-2 and TRBJ2-1, with D possibly matching TRBD2 (6 bases). The CDR3 covers 14 residues. Trimming stripped 10 bases from V and 6 bases from J, with 19 bases between. Germline CDR1 LGHNA, CDR2 YNFKEQ. The CDR3 loop is CATGASGTFNEQFF. DNA for the CDR3: TGTGCCACCGGAGCATCCGGGACTTTCAATGAGCAGTTCTTC.

V and J are TRBV27 and TRBJ2-1, with unresolved D. CDR3 size: 13 residues. Looked up from germline, CDR1 is MNHEY and CDR2 is SMNVEV (reference sequence). V lost 2 bases and J lost 6, with 8 bases in between. The CDR3 spells CASSLVGLNEQFF. In nucleotides, the CDR3 is TGTGCCAGCAGTTTAGTAGGGCTCAATGAGCAGTTCTTC.

This clone was seen a few times. This sequence joins TRBV6-5 and TRBJ2-5, with a weak D call TRBD1 (5 bases). The CDR3 runs 15 residues. Between the trimmed V and J ends, which lost 8 bases and 5 bases, there was a span of 21 bases. Germline V CDR1 and CDR2: MNHEY, SVGAGI. CDR3 in amino acids: CASQLGATSAETQYF. In DNA, the CDR3 is TGTGCCAGCCAACTTGGGGCTACCTCTGCGGAGACCCAGTACTTC.

The rearrangement uses TRBV28 and TRBJ1-3; D perhaps matches TRBD1 (6 bases). Trimming removed 3 bases from V and 7 bases from J, with 10 bases in between. CDR1 is MDHEN, CDR2 SYDVKM, per germline. This CDR3 region has 13 residues. CDR3 loop: CASSLGQGNTIYF. The CDR3 DNA is TGTGCCAGCAGTTTGGGGCAGGGGAACACCATATATTTT.

The chain employs TRBV11-2 and TRBJ2-1; D gene uncertain. Germline values: CDR1 SGHAT, CDR2 FQNNGV. V shed 2 bases and J shed 6 bases, with 2 bases lying between them. The CDR3 length is 11 residues. The CDR3, as DNA: TGTGCCAGCAGCTTAAGCAATGAGCAGTTCTTC. It codes for CASSLSNEQFF.

The chain employs TRBV5-1 and TRBJ1-1, with D hard to call. The CDR3 covers 13 residues. Germline V gene lookup returns CDR1 SGHRS and CDR2 YFSETQ. The V end lost 2 bases, the J end lost 1 base, and 6 bases lay between the germline ends. DNA of the CDR3: TGCGCCAGCAGCTTTGGCCCGAACACTGAAGCTTTCTTT. Translated, it gives CASSFGPNTEAFF.

V usage is TRBV7-6 and J usage is TRBJ1-2; a possible D gene is TRBD1 (5 bases). Germline assignment: CDR1 SGHVS and CDR2 FNYEAQ. The germline V and J ends were trimmed by 8 bases and 6 bases, with 16 bases remaining between them. The CDR3 loop spans 13 amino acids. The chain's CDR3 is CASARDRGNGYTF. The CDR3, as DNA: TGTGCCAGCGCCCGGGACCGAGGGAATGGCTACACCTTC.

The chain employs TRBV14 and TRBJ2-7; TRBD2 might be the D (6 bases). The germline V gene encodes CDR1 SGHDN and CDR2 FVKESK. V lost 1 base, J lost 0 bases, and 13 bases lay in between. The CDR3 sequence is 16 residues long. CDR3: CASSQGSGLSSYEQYF. CDR3 in DNA: TGTGCCAGCAGCCAAGGGTCGGGACTTAGCTCCTACGAGCAGTACTTC.

This clone was recorded once. The genes are TRBV28 and TRBJ2-1; 10 bases agree with TRBD1. This CDR3 contains 14 residues. Germline V gene sequence: CDR1 MDHEN, CDR2 SYDVKM. The V and J ends lost 6 bases and 6 bases, in that order; junction bases with no gene match: 5. CDR3 in amino acids: CASSSRDRGNEQFF. CDR3 DNA: TGTGCCAGCAGCTCAAGGGACAGGGGCAATGAGCAGTTCTTC.

The chain recombines TRBV6-1 with TRBJ1-2, with unresolved D. The CDR3 loop spans 14 amino acids. Per germline, CDR1 MNHNS and CDR2 SASEGT. Trimming cost V 5 bases and J 4 bases, with 14 bases left between them. For the CDR3, the DNA is TGTGCCAGCAGTCTGACGGAACCGACCTATGGCTACACCTTC. The encoded protein is CASSLTEPTYGYTF.

V gene TRBV27 combines with J gene TRBJ1-6, with D possibly TRBD1 on 6 matching bases. The V and J ends lost 6 bases and 5 bases respectively, with 14 bases between them. The CDR3 consists of 15 residues. The germline V gene encodes CDR1 MNHEY and CDR2 SMNVEV (reference sequence). The CDR3, as DNA: TGTGCCAGCAGACCCGGGACAATTAATAATTCACCCCTCCACTTT. Its translation: CASRPGTINNSPLHF.